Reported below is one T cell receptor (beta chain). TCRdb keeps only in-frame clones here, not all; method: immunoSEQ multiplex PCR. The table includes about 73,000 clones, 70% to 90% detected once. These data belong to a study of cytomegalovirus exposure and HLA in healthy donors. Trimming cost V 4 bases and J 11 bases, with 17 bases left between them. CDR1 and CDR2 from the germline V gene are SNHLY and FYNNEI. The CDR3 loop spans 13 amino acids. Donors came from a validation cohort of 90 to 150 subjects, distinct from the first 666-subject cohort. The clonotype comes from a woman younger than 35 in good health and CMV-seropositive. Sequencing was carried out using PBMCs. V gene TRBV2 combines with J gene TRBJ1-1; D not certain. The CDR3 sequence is CASSGPGKGRAFF. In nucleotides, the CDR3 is TGTGCCAGCAGTGGTCCGGGGAAGGGTAGGGCTTTCTTT.